Here is one TCR beta chain with its context. The antigen is not known. This entry belongs to a study of T cell responses to AZD1222 COVID-19 vaccine. Here immunoSEQ multiplex PCR was the method, and the copy in TCRdb shows in-frame clones only, minus some. The sample holds some 150,000 clones, 70% to 90% seen once. The germline V gene has CDR1 SGHTA and CDR2 FQGNSA. This CDR3 spans 13 amino acids. Trimming removed 0 bases from V and 4 bases from J, with 5 bases in between. Study-level results: Seropositive status at baseline applied to only 6 or 7 AZD1222 recipients.

The sequencing used peripheral blood, collected on day 0 of AZD1222 vaccination. This clonotype was obtained from an adult in good health. The rearrangement uses TRBV7-2 and TRBJ2-3, with no clear D. The CDR3 reads CASSLAEADTQYF. Written as DNA, the CDR3 is TGTGCCAGCAGCTTAGCCGAGGCAGATACGCAGTATTTT.